This T cell receptor (beta chain) was recorded in a study of identical twins. Broader study findings: An excess of low generation probability was shown by twin-shared out-of-frame alpha sequences.

With 1 base removed from V and 4 bases from J, the gap between germline ends came to 7 bases. This CDR3 has 12 residues. Germline CDR1 is DFQATT and CDR2 is SNEGSKA (reference sequence). A single record per CDR3 protein comes from TCRdb applying MiXCR to the 5' RACE reads. The sample lists a few hundred thousand distinct CDR3 sequences, around 20% seen once, with less than 15% in the top ten. The sample holds many counts of this clonotype. The antigen is not known. Sequenced: naive T cells sorted from blood. The V gene is TRBV20-1, the J gene TRBJ1-1; D not certain. This clonotype was obtained from a man aged 50-59 years in good health. CDR3 DNA sequence: TGCAGTGCTAGAGGAAGGGCCACTGAAGCTTTCTTT. Protein: CSARGRATEAFF.